This passage covers 23 T cell receptor beta chains from one sample sequenced in a study of blood T cell repertoires in COVID-19. Method: immunoSEQ multiplex PCR; TCRdb's copy keeps in-frame clones and lacks some. Altogether about 120,000 clones are present, about 78% being singletons, with the ten largest covering 2.3%. Sequencing input: peripheral blood. These receptors all stem from a man in his 70s with acute or convalescent COVID-19.

The rearrangement uses TRBV11-2 and TRBJ1-3; perhaps TRBD1 as D (6 bases). The V and J ends lost 5 bases and 4 bases respectively, with 15 bases between them. The CDR3 totals 15 residues. Germline V CDR1 and CDR2: SGHAT, FQNNGV. CDR3 sequence (DNA): TGTGCCAGCAGCCCTAATGGACAGAGGGGAAACACCATATATTTT. This codes for CASSPNGQRGNTIYF. The full variable domain, completed using reference TRBV11-2 and TRBJ1-3, is EAGVAQSPRYKIIEKRQSVAFWCNPISGHATLYWYQQILGQGPKLLIQFQNNGVVDDSQLPKDRFSAERLKGVDSTLKIQPAKLEDSAVYLCASSPNGQRGNTIYFGEGSWLTVV.

The J gene is TRBJ2-7, the V gene TRBV27; 7 nucleotides line up with TRBD1. V gave up 5 bases and J gave up 0 bases; unmatched junction bases: 10. Germline V gene sequence: CDR1 MNHEY, CDR2 SMNVEV (reference sequence). The CDR3 has 16 amino acids. This chain's CDR3 is CASSRHRDRSSYEQYF. In DNA, the CDR3 is TGTGCCAGCAGTAGGCATAGGGACAGAAGCTCCTACGAGCAGTACTTC.

The chain uses TRBV9 and TRBJ2-7; D perhaps matches TRBD2 (6 bases). CDR3 length equals 12 residues. Per the germline V gene, CDR1 is SGDLS and CDR2 is YYNGEE. Trimming left V 3 bases short and J 6 bases short, with 10 bases between. CDR3 region: CASSGDFLEQYF. CDR3 nucleotides: TGTGCCAGCAGCGGGGACTTTCTCGAGCAGTACTTC.

This sequence joins TRBV5-1 and TRBJ1-2; D remains ambiguous. CDR3 length equals 14 residues. Germline values: CDR1 SGHRS, CDR2 YFSETQ. Trimming pared 4 bases from V and 2 bases from J, leaving 12 bases between. The CDR3 here is CASSPGGGNYGYTF. For the CDR3, the DNA is TGCGCCAGCAGCCCCGGAGGAGGCAACTATGGCTACACCTTC.

The CDR3 nucleotides read TGTGCCAGCAGCTTACAGGCAGGTTCTAACTATGGCTACACCTTC. Protein sequence: CASSLQAGSNYGYTF. This chain connects TRBV7-9 to TRBJ1-2; D is unclear. The germline V gene has CDR1 SEHNR and CDR2 FQNEAQ (reference sequence). This CDR3 spans 15 amino acids. The V gene lost 2 bases and the J gene lost 0 bases, with 10 bases spanning the gap.

The chain has TRBV7-2 and TRBJ2-3, with TRBD2 identical over 13 bases. Trimming took 6 bases from V and 5 from J; bases not matched to a gene: 8. The CDR3 has 16 residues. The V gene's germline CDR1 is SGHTA and CDR2 FQGNSA. The chain's CDR3 is CASRYRLAGGLDTQYF. Here the CDR3 DNA reads TGTGCCAGCAGATACCGACTAGCGGGGGGCCTAGATACGCAGTATTTT. Looking up the rest from reference TRBV7-2 and TRBJ2-3 gives the full variable domain: GAGVSQSPSNKVTEKGKDVELRCDPISGHTALYWYRQSLGQGLEFLIYFQGNSAPDKSGLPSDRFSAERTGGSVSTLTIQRTQQEDSAVYLCASRYRLAGGLDTQYFGPGTRLTVL.

This chain connects TRBV7-2 to TRBJ2-3; perhaps TRBD2 as D (5 bases). The germline gives CDR1 SGHTA, CDR2 FQGNSA. V lost 6 bases, J lost 5 bases, and 12 bases lay in between. The CDR3 is made up of 13 amino acids. CDR3 region: CASRRLARDTQYF. The CDR3 nucleotides are TGTGCCAGCAGGCGTTTAGCGAGAGATACGCAGTATTTT. Together with reference TRBV7-2 and TRBJ2-3, the CDR3 gives the full variable domain: GAGVSQSPSNKVTEKGKDVELRCDPISGHTALYWYRQSLGQGLEFLIYFQGNSAPDKSGLPSDRFSAERTGGSVSTLTIQRTQQEDSAVYLCASRRLARDTQYFGPGTRLTVL.

The sample holds a few counts of this clone. Here the CDR3 reads CASSSGFEQYF. The CDR3, as DNA: TGTGCCAGCAGCTCCGGGTTCGAGCAGTACTTC. V gene TRBV5-6 combines with J gene TRBJ2-7; no clear D gene. V dropped 3 bases and J dropped 6 bases, with 7 bases sitting between them. Germline CDR1 reads SGHDT; CDR2 reads YYEEEE. The CDR3 extends over 11 amino acids.

The chain uses TRBV5-6 and TRBJ2-3, with 9 bases identical to TRBD2. V trimming: 3 bases; J trimming: 3 bases; junction bases outside the gene matches: 11. This CDR3 contains 17 residues. Germline CDR1 SGHDT, CDR2 YYEEEE. The CDR3 region has the DNA TGTGCCAGCAGCTCGACCCTCGGACTAGCGATTACAGATACGCAGTATTTT. Its protein product is CASSSTLGLAITDTQYF.

V and J are TRBV9 and TRBJ2-5, with a tentative D call TRBD2 (5 bases). The germline V and J ends were trimmed by 0 bases and 2 bases, with 17 bases remaining between them. The CDR3 spans 17 residues. Per germline, CDR1 SGDLS and CDR2 YYNGEE. The CDR3 here is CASSVGLPGFGQETQYF. The CDR3 region has the DNA TGTGCCAGCAGCGTAGGATTGCCGGGGTTTGGGCAAGAGACCCAGTACTTC.

This clone was found once. The chain couples TRBV14 to TRBJ1-2, with a tentative D call TRBD1 (5 bases). CDR1 and CDR2 from the germline V gene are SGHDN and FVKESK. This CDR3 is 17 amino acids long. The V end lost 0 bases, the J end lost 4 bases, and 18 bases lay between the germline ends. CDR3 DNA sequence: TGTGCCAGCAGCCAAGATCTTGCGGGGGTTTCGTTCTATGGCTACACCTTC. Its protein product is CASSQDLAGVSFYGYTF.

The table lists this clone with a count of one. The rearrangement joins TRBV5-1 to TRBJ1-1; possibly TRBD1 for D (5 bases). The CDR3 loop spans 16 amino acids. Germline V gene sequence: CDR1 SGHRS, CDR2 YFSETQ. V lost 4 bases and J 0 bases, leaving 16 bases between the germline ends. CDR3 sequence (DNA): TGCGCCAGCAGCCCAGGTGGACATAGAATGAACACTGAAGCTTTCTTT. Translating it yields CASSPGGHRMNTEAFF.

The chain uses TRBV7-8 and TRBJ1-4; 7 nucleotides agree with TRBD1. J was trimmed by 5 bases and V by 1 base; bases with no gene match: 7. The CDR3 covers 16 residues. From germline, CDR1 is SGHVS and CDR2 FQNEAQ. CDR3 sequence: CASSLVRDSLNEKLFF. The DNA for the CDR3 is TGTGCCAGCAGCTTAGTACGGGACAGCCTAAATGAAAAACTGTTTTTT.

The chain combines TRBV7-2 with TRBJ1-2; TRBD1 might be the D (5 bases). This CDR3 spans 14 amino acids. The V end lost 6 bases, the J end lost 4 bases, and 15 bases lay between the germline ends. Germline CDR1 is SGHTA and CDR2 is FQGNSA. The CDR3 DNA reads as TGTGCCAGCAGTTCCCGCGGCAGGGTCTATGGCTACACCTTC. Its protein is CASSSRGRVYGYTF. Using reference TRBV7-2 and TRBJ1-2 for the parts outside the CDR3, the full variable domain is GAGVSQSPSNKVTEKGKDVELRCDPISGHTALYWYRQSLGQGLEFLIYFQGNSAPDKSGLPSDRFSAERTGGSVSTLTIQRTQQEDSAVYLCASSSRGRVYGYTFGSGTRLTVV.

This clone has just a few counts. The gene calls are TRBV5-6 and TRBJ2-3; the match to TRBD1 covers 7 bases. The junction had 12 bases not matched to a gene; V was cut back by 4 bases and J by 10 bases. This CDR3 region has 14 residues. Germline assignment: CDR1 SGHDT and CDR2 YYEEEE. This CDR3 reads CASSAGTAAAAQYF. The CDR3 bases are TGTGCCAGCAGCGCCGGGACAGCCGCGGCGGCGCAGTATTTT.

The chain couples TRBV7-9 to TRBJ1-5; maybe TRBD1 (5 bases). Between the trimmed V and J ends, which lost 3 bases and 2 bases, there was a span of 11 bases. The length of the CDR3 is 15 residues. Germline V lookup: CDR1 SEHNR, CDR2 FQNEAQ (reference sequence). The CDR3 reads CASSLGGFGNQPQHF. DNA of the CDR3: TGTGCCAGCAGCTTGGGGGGATTCGGCAATCAGCCCCAGCATTTT.

This chain joins TRBV9 and TRBJ2-3; 7 bases match TRBD2. V was clipped by 1 base and J by 2 bases; unmatched bases: 7. Germline loops: CDR1 SGDLS, CDR2 YYNGEE. The CDR3 contains 16 residues. CDR3 region: CASSVRAGDDTDTQYF. CDR3 DNA: TGTGCCAGCAGCGTACGGGCGGGGGACGACACAGATACGCAGTATTTT.

V usage is TRBV7-9 and J usage is TRBJ1-2; TRBD1 matches 7 bases. The ends lost 5 bases at V and 2 bases at J; junction bases unmatched: 11. The length of the CDR3 is 16 residues. Germline CDR1 and CDR2: SEHNR and FQNEAQ (reference sequence). CDR3 DNA sequence: TGTGCCAGCAGCGGCCGGGGGACAGTTGCCAACTATGGCTACACCTTC. This sequence encodes CASSGRGTVANYGYTF.

The chain employs TRBV7-2 and TRBJ1-1, with D possibly being TRBD1 (5 bases). This CDR3 contains 13 residues. Trimming shortened V by 9 bases and J by 0 bases, and 11 bases separated the two germline ends. Germline CDR1 is SGHTA and CDR2 is FQGNSA. This chain's CDR3 is CASGHLMNTEAFF. CDR3 sequence (DNA): TGTGCCAGTGGACATCTCATGAACACTGAAGCTTTCTTT.

J is TRBJ2-5 and V is TRBV10-3; D gene ambiguous. The CDR3 contains 12 residues. Germline CDR1 is ENHRY and CDR2 is SYGVKD. Trimming stripped 6 bases from V and 1 base from J, with 6 bases between. DNA for the CDR3: TGTGCCATCAGGGGCCGCCAAGAGACCCAGTACTTC. It translates to CAIRGRQETQYF.

This clone was seen once. This chain connects TRBV4-3 to TRBJ2-7; 9 bases align to TRBD1. The V gene's germline CDR1 is LGHNA and CDR2 YSLEER. The CDR3 spans 18 residues. V shed 0 bases, J shed 6 bases, and the junction held 15 bases outside the gene matches. CDR3 sequence reads: CASSQDYGGTGILGEQYF. The CDR3 DNA sequence: TGCGCCAGCAGCCAAGATTATGGCGGGACAGGGATACTTGGCGAGCAGTACTTC.

This clone was seen a single time. The V gene is TRBV27, the J gene TRBJ1-1; 7 nucleotides line up with TRBD1. Germline V gene data show CDR1 as MNHEY and CDR2 as SMNVEV (reference sequence). CDR3 length: 14 amino acids. The junction had 7 bases not matched to a gene; V was cut back by 5 bases and J by 4 bases. The CDR3 nucleotides read TGTGCCAGCAGTGTCAACAGGGGTGGCACTGAAGCTTTCTTT. Amino acid sequence: CASSVNRGGTEAFF.

The chain employs TRBV7-2 and TRBJ2-1; 10 nucleotides match TRBD1. With 5 bases clipped from V and 4 bases from J, the junction kept 5 bases outside the gene matches. The CDR3 length is 15 residues. From germline, CDR1 is SGHTA and CDR2 FQGNSA. In DNA form, the CDR3 reads TGTGCCAGCAGCCGTACGGGACAGGGGTACAATGAGCAGTTCTTC. It codes for CASSRTGQGYNEQFF.